This T cell receptor beta chain was sequenced for a study of T cell responses to AZD1222 COVID-19 vaccine. Profiled with immunoSEQ multiplex PCR; TCRdb holds only in-frame clones, not every one. The data show roughly 150,000 clones, 92% seen once. Germline-derived CDR1 and CDR2 are MNHEY and SVGEGT. The CDR3 loop spans 14 amino acids. V shed 6 bases and J 6 bases; nucleotides not matched to a gene: 5. The study, taken as a whole, reports: Distributed over spike, vaccine-associated CD4 TCRs predominated at 160-218 and 743-854. Most donors were white British and more were female, and clonal diversity was possibly underestimated.

A remark on this clone: Its antigen is not known.

This chain joins TRBV6-2 or TRBV6-3 and TRBJ2-1, with 10 bases identical to TRBD2. This receptor was taken from an adult in good health. The sample in question was peripheral blood, obtained on day 0 of AZD1222 vaccination. Here the CDR3 DNA reads TGTGCCAGCAGACCTAGCGGGGGTTCCAATGAGCAGTTCTTC. Amino acid sequence: CASRPSGGSNEQFF.